This T cell receptor (beta chain) appears in the sequencing data of a study of siplizumab effects on memory and regulatory T cells. General study points: Assignment of a naive or memory phenotype failed for roughly 75-96% of the proliferating CD4+ or CD8+ clones.

Around 10^5 TCR templates per sample were sequenced. Using immunoSEQ multiplex PCR, the repertoire was profiled, and TCRdb retains in-frame clones only, with some absent. This sample yields 45,000 to 50,000 clones, of which approximately 84% are seen a single time; under 0.35% belongs to the top ten. Details on this clone: Its matching antigen is unknown.

The CDR3 is 13 amino acids. Trimming cost V 5 bases and J 11 bases, with 18 bases left between them. Germline CDR1 is MNHNY and CDR2 is SVGAGI (reference sequence). The material sequenced was naive CD8+ T cells sorted from blood. The receptor comes from a human donor in good health. This sequence joins TRBV6-6 and TRBJ1-1, with D unresolved. This CDR3 is CASSPGVPPGAFF. The CDR3 nucleotides read TGTGCCAGCAGTCCCGGGGTGCCCCCGGGGGCTTTCTTT.